This passage covers 17 T cell receptor beta chains from one sample sequenced in a study of T-cell memory formation after mild COVID-19. TCRdb recomputed calls from the 5' RACE reads with MiXCR, one row per CDR3 protein. Seen here are over 150,000 distinct CDR3 sequences, around 18% observed once, and the top ten hold approximately 4%. The sample consisted of PBMCs or a T cell subset sorted from them (not recorded which). Every receptor here comes from a man aged 18 to 29 who had mild COVID-19 (a few samples of this study predate the infection). Cell type and time point are not known.

This clonotype has just a few counts. This chain uses TRBV12-3 or TRBV12-4 with TRBJ1-3, with no clear D. The CDR3 has 14 residues. The V gene lost 4 bases and the J gene lost 3 bases, with 10 bases spanning the gap. DNA of the CDR3: TGTGCCAGCAGTTCCGACAAAGGTGGAAACACCATATATTTT. Amino acids: CASSSDKGGNTIYF.

This clonotype was counted only a few times. The rearrangement uses TRBV6-2 or TRBV6-3 and TRBJ2-5; D may be TRBD2 (6 bases). The CDR3 has 14 amino acids. Germline CDR1 reads MNHEY; CDR2 reads SVGEGT. The ends were cut back, 5 bases at V and 5 bases at J, with 15 bases in the middle. CDR3 sequence: CASSVWAGTETQYF. CDR3 sequence (DNA): TGTGCCAGCAGTGTATGGGCGGGGACGGAGACCCAGTACTTC.

The V and J genes are TRBV9 and TRBJ2-3, with 9 bases lining up with TRBD2. The CDR3 contains 15 residues. The junction had 0 bases not matched to a gene; V was cut back by 1 base and J by 0 bases. The germline V gene encodes CDR1 SGDLS and CDR2 YYNGEE. In DNA, the CDR3 is TGTGCCAGCAGCGTACTAGCGGGGAGCACAGATACGCAGTATTTT. Encoded protein: CASSVLAGSTDTQYF.

This chain uses TRBV10-2 with TRBJ2-3; a weak D match, TRBD2 (5 bases). Trimming pared 3 bases from V and 5 bases from J, leaving 9 bases between. Germline assignment: CDR1 WSHSY and CDR2 SAAADI. The CDR3 consists of 13 residues. The CDR3 here is CASSEPGGDTQYF. As DNA, the CDR3 is TGCGCCAGCAGTGAACCCGGAGGAGATACGCAGTATTTT.

This clonotype has a handful of counts. The J gene is TRBJ1-2, the V gene TRBV20-1; 8 bases map to TRBD1. CDR1 DFQATT and CDR2 SNEGSKA come from the germline V gene (reference sequence). The CDR3 has 11 amino acids. Losses at the gene ends were 6 bases for V and 8 bases for J; bases not matched to a gene: 5. In nucleotides, the CDR3 is TGCAGTGCGACAGGGGATAGAGGCTACACCTTC. Its protein product is CSATGDRGYTF.

The gene calls are TRBV5-1 and TRBJ2-3; 8 bases agree with TRBD2. Germline V gene sequence: CDR1 SGHRS, CDR2 YFSETQ. The CDR3 has 17 residues. The V and J ends lost 4 bases and 3 bases, in that order; junction bases with no gene match: 13. CDR3 loop: CASSGRGTGTRTDTQYF. The CDR3 DNA follows: TGCGCCAGCAGCGGACGGGGGACCGGGACTAGAACAGATACGCAGTATTTT.

This chain uses TRBV7-9 with TRBJ2-7, with 8 bases that match TRBD1. V lost 5 bases and J lost 3; bases outside the gene matches: 9. CDR3 size: 15 residues. The germline V gene encodes CDR1 SEHNR and CDR2 FQNEAQ (reference sequence). The CDR3 nucleotides are TGTGCCAGCAGCATTCAGGGGGCTGTATTCTACGAGCAGTACTTC. Amino acid sequence: CASSIQGAVFYEQYF.

This clonotype was seen a few times. The chain employs TRBV5-1 and TRBJ2-2; no clear D gene. The CDR3 sequence is 15 residues long. Looked up from germline, CDR1 is SGHRS and CDR2 is YFSETQ. V lost 1 base, J lost 0 bases, and 7 bases lay in between. CDR3 sequence: CASSLQPSNTGELFF. CDR3 in DNA: TGCGCCAGCAGCTTGCAACCTTCGAACACCGGGGAGCTGTTTTTT.

This clonotype was seen a few times. V usage is TRBV6-2 or TRBV6-3 and J usage is TRBJ2-3; 10 bases are shared with TRBD1. Germline trimming cut 10 bases from V and 5 bases from J; bases unmatched to any gene: 6. The CDR3 sequence is 13 residues long. CDR1 and CDR2 (germline): MNHEY, SVGEGT. CDR3: CATRGQGKDTQYF. Here the CDR3 DNA reads TGTGCCACCAGGGGACAGGGGAAAGATACGCAGTATTTT.

This clonotype has a count of ten or more. The chain couples TRBV7-2 to TRBJ2-5; D not resolved. Trimming took off 5 bases at V and 5 bases at J, with 9 bases between the two ends. CDR1 and CDR2 (germline): SGHTA, FQGNSA. The CDR3 consists of 12 residues. In nucleotides, the CDR3 is TGTGCCAGCAGCCCGACACGGGAGACCCAGTACTTC. Encoded protein: CASSPTRETQYF. Full variable domain (missing parts from reference TRBV7-2 and TRBJ2-5): GAGVSQSPSNKVTEKGKDVELRCDPISGHTALYWYRQSLGQGLEFLIYFQGNSAPDKSGLPSDRFSAERTGGSVSTLTIQRTQQEDSAVYLCASSPTRETQYFGPGTRLLVL.

Only a few counts were recorded for this clonotype. The V and J genes are TRBV5-4 and TRBJ2-1; 7 positions agree with TRBD1. The germline V gene has CDR1 SGHNT and CDR2 YYREEE (reference sequence). This CDR3 is 14 amino acids long. The J segment lost 4 bases and the V segment lost 4 bases, leaving 5 bases of the junction unmatched. In DNA form, the CDR3 reads TGTGCCAGCAGCCCCCGGGACAGTTACAATGAGCAGTTCTTC. Translation: CASSPRDSYNEQFF.

This chain links TRBV5-1 with TRBJ2-2; no definite D call. Germline assignment: CDR1 SGHRS and CDR2 YFSETQ. V dropped 0 bases and J dropped 5 bases, with 5 bases sitting between them. This CDR3 has 13 residues. Here the CDR3 reads CASSLEVTGELFF. For the CDR3, the DNA is TGCGCCAGCAGCTTGGAGGTAACCGGGGAGCTGTTTTTT.

This chain joins TRBV2 and TRBJ1-2; no reliable D call. This CDR3 is built from 12 residues. The germline CDR1 and CDR2 sequences are SNHLY and FYNNEI. The V end lost 8 bases, the J end lost 0 bases, and 7 bases lay between the germline ends. The CDR3 spells CASVTTNYGYTF. CDR3 nucleotide sequence: TGTGCCAGCGTCACAACTAACTATGGCTACACCTTC.

This clonotype was observed a few times. This rearrangement joins TRBV6-5 to TRBJ2-6, with a weak D call TRBD1 (5 bases). CDR1 is MNHEY and CDR2 is SVGAGI in the germline V gene. V dropped 0 bases and J dropped 3 bases, with 6 bases sitting between them. This CDR3 region has 15 residues. CDR3 in DNA: TGTGCCAGCAGTTACTCAGGGGTTGGGGCCAACGTCCTGACTTTC. Its translation is CASSYSGVGANVLTF.

The DNA for the CDR3 is TGTGCCAGCAGGGGACTAGCGGGGGAGGAGACCCAGTACTTC. Translating it yields CASRGLAGEETQYF. The chain has TRBV12-3 or TRBV12-4 and TRBJ2-5; TRBD2 matches at 14 bases. This CDR3 comprises 14 residues. J gave up 5 bases and V 6 bases, and 2 bases lay outside the gene matches.

This clonotype was detected a few times. The chain carries TRBV6-2 or TRBV6-3 and TRBJ1-5, with 8 positions matching TRBD1. The CDR3 runs to 13 residues. Looked up from germline, CDR1 is MNHEY and CDR2 is SVGEGT. The ends lost 5 bases at V and 6 bases at J; junction bases unmatched: 3. The CDR3 here is CASSRTGSQPQHF. The CDR3 DNA is TGTGCCAGCAGTAGGACAGGGAGTCAGCCCCAGCATTTT.

The V and J genes are TRBV20-1 and TRBJ2-2; a possible D gene is TRBD1 (6 bases). The CDR3 length is 14 residues. Germline CDR1 reads DFQATT; CDR2 reads SNEGSKA (reference sequence). V shed 5 bases and J shed 7 bases, with 17 bases lying between them. For the CDR3, the DNA is TGCAGTGCTCGACGGACAGAGGGATACGGGGAGCTGTTTTTT. The encoded protein is CSARRTEGYGELFF.